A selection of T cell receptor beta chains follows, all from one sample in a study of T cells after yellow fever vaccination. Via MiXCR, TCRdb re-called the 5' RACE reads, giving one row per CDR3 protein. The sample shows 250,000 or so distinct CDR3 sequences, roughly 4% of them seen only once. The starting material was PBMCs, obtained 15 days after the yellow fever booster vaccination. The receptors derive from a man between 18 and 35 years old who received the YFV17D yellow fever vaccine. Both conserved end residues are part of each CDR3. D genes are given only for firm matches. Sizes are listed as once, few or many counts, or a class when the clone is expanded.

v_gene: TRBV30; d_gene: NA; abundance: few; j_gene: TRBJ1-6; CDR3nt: TGTGCCTGGAGGGGAGAGTCACCCCTCCACTTT; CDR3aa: CAWRGESPLHF
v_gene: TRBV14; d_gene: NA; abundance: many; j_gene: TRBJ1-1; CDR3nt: TGTGCCAGCAGCCGAGGACCCGCTGAAGCTTTCTTT; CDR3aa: CASSRGPAEAFF
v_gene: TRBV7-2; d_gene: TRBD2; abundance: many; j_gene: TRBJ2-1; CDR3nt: TGTGCCAGCAGCTTGACTAGCGGGGTCTCCTACAATGAGCAGTTCTTC; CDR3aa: CASSLTSGVSYNEQFF
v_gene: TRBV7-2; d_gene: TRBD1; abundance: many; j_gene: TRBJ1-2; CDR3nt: TGTGCCAGCAGCTCCGGACAGGGCTATGGCTACACCTTC; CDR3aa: CASSSGQGYGYTF
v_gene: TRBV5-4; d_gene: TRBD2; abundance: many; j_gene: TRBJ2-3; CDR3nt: TGTGCCACCTCGGGGGGTCGGGGCACAGATACGCAGTATTTT; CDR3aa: CATSGGRGTDTQYF
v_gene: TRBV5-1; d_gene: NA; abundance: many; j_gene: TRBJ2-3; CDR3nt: TGCGCCAGCAGCAGGGCCCCGGGACATAACACAGATACGCAGTATTTT; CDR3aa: CASSRAPGHNTDTQYF
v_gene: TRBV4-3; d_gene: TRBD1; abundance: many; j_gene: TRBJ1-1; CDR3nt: TGCGCCAGCAGCCAAAACAGGGGGCTTGAAGCTTTCTTT; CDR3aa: CASSQNRGLEAFF
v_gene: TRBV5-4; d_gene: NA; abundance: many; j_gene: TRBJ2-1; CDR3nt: TGTGCCAGCAGCTTGGGAAAATGGGTGCGAATACAGAATGAGCAGTTCTTC; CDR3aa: CASSLGKWVRIQNEQFF
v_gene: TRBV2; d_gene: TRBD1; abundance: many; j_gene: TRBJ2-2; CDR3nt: TGTGCCAGCAGGTCGGACAGGACGAACACCGGGGAGCTGTTTTTT; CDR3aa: CASRSDRTNTGELFF
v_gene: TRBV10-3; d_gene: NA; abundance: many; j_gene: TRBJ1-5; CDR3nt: TGTGCCATCAGTCAGGGAGCTACCGGTCAGCCCCAGCATTTT; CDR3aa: CAISQGATGQPQHF
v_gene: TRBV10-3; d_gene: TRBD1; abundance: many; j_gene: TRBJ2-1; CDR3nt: TGTGCCATCAGGAGAGGACAGGGGGGGCCCAATGAGCAGTTCTTC; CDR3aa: CAIRRGQGGPNEQFF
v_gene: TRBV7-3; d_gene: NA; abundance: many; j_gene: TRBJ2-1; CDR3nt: TGTGCCAGCAGCCCAGGCCTGAAATTTCTTTACAATGAGCAGTTCTTC; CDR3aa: CASSPGLKFLYNEQFF
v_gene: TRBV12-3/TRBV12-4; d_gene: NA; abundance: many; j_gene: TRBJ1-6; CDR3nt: TGTGCCAGCACCCAAAGACAGGAGGGTACACCCCTCCACTTT; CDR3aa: CASTQRQEGTPLHF
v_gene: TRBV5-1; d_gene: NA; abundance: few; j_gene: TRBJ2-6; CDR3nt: TGCGCCAGCAGGCAGACGCAGGGTTACTCTGGGGCCAACGTCCTGACTTTC; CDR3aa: CASRQTQGYSGANVLTF
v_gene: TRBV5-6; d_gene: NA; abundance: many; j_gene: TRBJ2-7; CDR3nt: TGTGCCAGCAGCTTGTGGGGGCTCTACGAGCAGTACTTC; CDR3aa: CASSLWGLYEQYF
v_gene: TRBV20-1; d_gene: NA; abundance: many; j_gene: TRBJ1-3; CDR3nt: TGCAGTGCTCGGAGTACAGGAAATGGAAACACCATATATTTT; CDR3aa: CSARSTGNGNTIYF